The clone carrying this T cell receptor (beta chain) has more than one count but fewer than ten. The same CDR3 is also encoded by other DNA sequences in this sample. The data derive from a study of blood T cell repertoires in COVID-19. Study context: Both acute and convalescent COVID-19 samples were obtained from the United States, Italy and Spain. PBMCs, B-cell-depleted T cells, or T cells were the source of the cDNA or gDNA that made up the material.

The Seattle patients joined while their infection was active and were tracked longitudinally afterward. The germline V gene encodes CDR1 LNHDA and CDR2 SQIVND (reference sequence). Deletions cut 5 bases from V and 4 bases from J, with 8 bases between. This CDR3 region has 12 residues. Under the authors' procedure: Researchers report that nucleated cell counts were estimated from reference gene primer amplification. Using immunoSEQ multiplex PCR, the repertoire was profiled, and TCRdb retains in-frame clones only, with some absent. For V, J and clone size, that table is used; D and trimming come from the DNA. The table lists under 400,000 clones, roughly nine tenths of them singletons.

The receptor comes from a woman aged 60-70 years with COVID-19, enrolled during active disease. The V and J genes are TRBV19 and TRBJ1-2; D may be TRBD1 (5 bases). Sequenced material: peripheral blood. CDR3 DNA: TGTGCCAGTAGTGGACAAATCTATGGCTACACCTTC. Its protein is CASSGQIYGYTF. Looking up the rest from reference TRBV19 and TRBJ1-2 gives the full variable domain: DGGITQSPKYLFRKEGQNVTLSCEQNLNHDAMYWYRQDPGQGLRLIYYSQIVNDFQKGDIAEGYSVSREKKESFPLTVTSAQKNPTAFYLCASSGQIYGYTFGSGTRLTVV.